Following are 23 T cell receptor beta chains from one sample sequenced in a study of shared clonotypes between healthy human individuals. The table came from immunoSEQ multiplex PCR; TCRdb's copy has only in-frame clones and leaves some out. Counted here are 400,000 to 550,000 clones, 79% occurring once; the ten biggest clones make up 12%. Source material: PBMCs. Source of these receptors: a woman between 35 and 50 years old in good health. Some clones in this sample may be carry-over from other donors' samples.

As concerns this clone: The same CDR3 also results from other DNA sequences found in this sample. The V call is TRBV27, the J call TRBJ2-1; a possible D gene is TRBD1 (5 bases). Per germline, CDR1 MNHEY and CDR2 SMNVEV (reference sequence). V was trimmed by 5 bases and J by 6 bases, leaving 8 bases between them. The CDR3 runs to 12 residues. CDR3: CASSLRGNEQFF. The CDR3 region has the DNA TGTGCCAGCAGTCTTAGGGGCAATGAGCAGTTCTTC.

This chain uses TRBV5-1 with TRBJ2-3; 11 bases are shared with TRBD2. This CDR3 is built from 16 residues. CDR1 is SGHRS, CDR2 YFSETQ, per germline. The ends lost 3 bases at V and 2 bases at J; junction bases unmatched: 5. CDR3 amino acids: CASSSGLAGDTDTQYF. The DNA of the CDR3 is TGCGCCAGCAGCTCCGGACTAGCGGGCGACACAGATACGCAGTATTTT.

The chain recombines TRBV7-8 with TRBJ1-4; 9 nucleotides align to TRBD1. J lost 7 bases, V lost 5 bases, and 8 bases had no gene match. The CDR3 loop spans 15 amino acids. Germline V gene data show CDR1 as SGHVS and CDR2 as FQNEAQ. CDR3 sequence: CASSARQGGIEKLFF. As DNA, the CDR3 is TGTGCCAGCAGCGCAAGACAGGGGGGGATTGAAAAACTGTTTTTT. The variable domain in full, completed from reference TRBV7-8 and TRBJ1-4, reads GAGVSQSPRYKVAKRGQDVALRCDPISGHVSLFWYQQALGQGPEFLTYFQNEAQLDKSGLPSDRFFAERPEGSVSTLKIQRTQQEDSAVYLCASSARQGGIEKLFFGSGTQLSVL.

The chain employs TRBV28 and TRBJ2-1; D is undetermined. Trimming left V 2 bases short and J 3 bases short, with 20 bases between. The CDR3 loop spans 18 amino acids. Germline V gene data show CDR1 as MDHEN and CDR2 as SYDVKM. CDR3 nucleotides: TGTGCCAGCAGTTTAAATGGGCGGAACTTCTTATTCTACAATGAGCAGTTCTTC. Translated: CASSLNGRNFLFYNEQFF.

This sequence joins TRBV27 and TRBJ2-7; D gene ambiguous. Deletions cut 8 bases from V and 1 base from J, with 6 bases between. The CDR3 has 11 residues. The germline V gene encodes CDR1 MNHEY and CDR2 SMNVEV (reference sequence). CDR3 protein: CASASSYEQYF. The CDR3 DNA follows: TGTGCCAGCGCGAGTTCCTACGAGCAGTACTTC.

This rearrangement joins TRBV2 to TRBJ2-7, with a weak D call TRBD2 (6 bases). The CDR3 totals 14 residues. CDR1 SNHLY and CDR2 FYNNEI come from the germline V gene. Trimming stripped 4 bases from V and 6 bases from J, with 16 bases between. The CDR3 DNA is TGTGCCAGCAGTGTCGGGGGAAGTCGTCGCGAGCAGTACTTC. This codes for CASSVGGSRREQYF.

Details on this clone: One base separates it from a far larger clone, so it is likely a read error. Other nucleotide sequences from this sample produce the same CDR3. This chain connects TRBV30 to TRBJ1-5, with D perhaps matching TRBD1 (5 bases). V was pared by 4 bases and J by 0 bases, with 13 bases between. The CDR3 spans 15 residues. Germline V gives CDR1 GTSNPN, CDR2 SVGIG (reference sequence). The CDR3 loop reads CAWNEGHPSNQPQHF. CDR3 coding DNA: TGTGCCTGGAACGAAGGACACCCTAGCAATCAGCCCCAGCATTTT.

Of note for this clone: A read error may produce the germline difference seen at one junction end. This chain uses TRBV2 with TRBJ2-7, with D perhaps given as TRBD1 or TRBD2 (5 bases each). The CDR3 sequence is 13 residues long. Germline V gene sequence: CDR1 SNHLY, CDR2 FYNNEI. This CDR3 reads CVSKRGPSYEQYF. The DNA for the CDR3 is TGTGTCAGCAAACGGGGACCCTCCTACGAGCAGTACTTC.

This sequence joins TRBV10-3 and TRBJ2-5; 8 positions agree with TRBD1. Germline V gene lookup returns CDR1 ENHRY and CDR2 SYGVKD. The CDR3 has 13 amino acids. V lost 6 bases, J lost 3 bases, and 3 bases stayed unmatched. For the CDR3, the DNA is TGTGCCATCAGCCGACAGGGGAAAGAGACCCAGTACTTC. This gives the protein CAISRQGKETQYF.

The chain links TRBV7-2 to TRBJ2-5, with D possibly TRBD1 on 5 matching bases. The DNA matches TRBJ2-7 better at its end, which makes the J call doubtful. Germline V gene sequence: CDR1 SGHTA, CDR2 FQGNSA. The CDR3 contains 14 residues. The CDR3 sequence is CASSFFDRSYEQYF. CDR3 in DNA: TGTGCCAGCAGTTTCTTTGACAGATCCTACGAGCAGTACTTC.

This chain joins TRBV19 and TRBJ1-2; D remains unclear. This CDR3 spans 11 amino acids. Germline CDR1 reads LNHDA; CDR2 reads SQIVND (reference sequence). Trimming removed 6 bases from V and 4 bases from J, with 6 bases in between. DNA of the CDR3: TGTGCCAGTAGGGCAGGCTATGGCTACACCTTC. Protein sequence: CASRAGYGYTF.

This sequence joins TRBV5-1 and TRBJ2-1, with D possibly being TRBD1 (6 bases). Trimming took 2 bases from V and 6 from J, leaving 15 bases between them. Germline CDR1 SGHRS, CDR2 YFSETQ. CDR3 size: 15 residues. This CDR3 reads CASSLQGFISNEQFF. The CDR3 DNA reads as TGCGCCAGCAGCTTACAGGGCTTCATCTCCAATGAGCAGTTCTTC.

The chain recombines TRBV13 with TRBJ2-6; 7 bases are shared with TRBD2. Germline CDR1 is PRHDT and CDR2 is FYEKMQ (reference sequence). The length of the CDR3 is 15 residues. V trimming: 1 base; J trimming: 3 bases; junction bases outside the gene matches: 0. CDR3 in amino acids: CASSLASGGANVLTF. The CDR3 DNA is TGTGCCAGCAGCTTAGCTAGCGGTGGGGCCAACGTCCTGACTTTC.

This clone was found a few times. The germline gene is not matched at one end of the junction; a read error may be the cause. The chain joins TRBV2 to TRBJ2-5; 9 bases align to TRBD1. The CDR3 runs to 15 residues. Germline CDR1 is SNHLY and CDR2 is FYNNEI. The CDR3 coding sequence is TGCGCCCCTGGGCGAGGGACAGGGCGTCCAGAGACCCAGTACTTC. It encodes CAPGRGTGRPETQYF.

This clone was seen only once. The chain combines TRBV6-4 with TRBJ2-7; D remains unclear. This CDR3 has 13 amino acids. Trimming removed 5 bases at V and 4 bases at J, with 12 bases between. Germline CDR1 is MRHNA and CDR2 is SNTAGT. The CDR3, as DNA: TGTGCCAGCAGTCGAGGACCCGGGTACGAGCAGTACTTC. It is translated as CASSRGPGYEQYF.

The chain joins TRBV5-1 to TRBJ2-7; 8 nucleotides line up with TRBD2. Germline CDR1 and CDR2: SGHRS and YFSETQ. CDR3 length: 15 residues. The ends lost 2 bases at V and 2 bases at J; junction bases unmatched: 6. DNA for the CDR3: TGCGCCAGCAGCTTTCTTAGCGGGGAGGCCTACGAGCAGTACTTC. This gives the protein CASSFLSGEAYEQYF.

CDR3 coding DNA: TGTGCCAGCCGGGTGGAGGGATCAGAGACCCAGTACTTC. Translating gives CASRVEGSETQYF. The gene calls are TRBV2 and TRBJ2-5, with D perhaps matching TRBD2 (6 bases). Germline CDR1 is SNHLY and CDR2 is FYNNEI. V gave up 8 bases and J gave up 4 bases, with 14 bases separating them. This CDR3 contains 13 residues.

The CDR3 DNA sequence: TGTGCCAGTAGTATAAAGGGAGGGACAGTCTCCTACGAGCAGTACTTC. It specifies CASSIKGGTVSYEQYF. The chain is built from TRBV19 and TRBJ2-7, with D tentatively TRBD1 or TRBD2 (7 bases each). There are 16 residues in the CDR3. Germline V gene lookup returns CDR1 LNHDA and CDR2 SQIVND (reference sequence). V lost 2 bases to trimming and J lost 0 bases, with 14 bases between them.

V gene TRBV28 combines with J gene TRBJ2-7; 8 bases are shared with TRBD1. CDR3 length: 14 residues. Germline CDR1 MDHEN, CDR2 SYDVKM. With 6 bases clipped from V and 4 bases from J, the junction kept 8 bases outside the gene matches. CDR3 sequence reads: CASSQQGQVYEQYF. The CDR3 nucleotides read TGTGCCAGCAGCCAACAGGGACAGGTATACGAGCAGTACTTC.

The chain recombines TRBV5-1 with TRBJ1-5; TRBD1 agrees at 8 bases. The CDR3 sequence is 15 residues long. Germline V gene data show CDR1 as SGHRS and CDR2 as YFSETQ. Losses at the gene ends were 0 bases for V and 4 bases for J; bases not matched to a gene: 3. The CDR3 DNA reads TGCGCCAGCAGCTTGGGGACAGGGAGGAATCAGCCCCAGCATTTT. This encodes CASSLGTGRNQPQHF.

The chain uses TRBV28 and TRBJ1-1; the D is unclear. The CDR3 length is 13 residues. The germline V and J ends were trimmed by 6 bases and 0 bases, with 8 bases remaining between them. Germline V lookup: CDR1 MDHEN, CDR2 SYDVKM. CDR3 in DNA: TGTGCCAGCAGGCCTATAATGAACACTGAAGCTTTCTTT. Translated, it gives CASRPIMNTEAFF.

This clone came up many times. The rearrangement uses TRBV5-5 and TRBJ2-7; no reliable D call. The ends were cut back, 0 bases at V and 1 base at J, with 8 bases in the middle. Germline V gives CDR1 SGHKS, CDR2 YYEKEE (reference sequence). The CDR3 extends over 14 amino acids. The CDR3 region has the DNA TGTGCCAGCAGCTTGGTCGGACGGTCCTACGAGCAGTACTTC. This sequence encodes CASSLVGRSYEQYF.

J is TRBJ2-2 and V is TRBV18, with TRBD2 identical over 8 bases. V lost 4 bases, J lost 8 bases, and 9 bases stayed unmatched. In germline, CDR1 is KGHSH, CDR2 LQKENI. CDR3 size: 15 residues. The CDR3 sequence is CASSQLADAGGELFF. DNA of the CDR3: TGTGCCAGCTCACAACTAGCGGACGCAGGGGGGGAGCTGTTTTTT.